Below, one T cell receptor beta chain is given with its context. The junction and the germline gene differ at one end; a read error may be behind it. The CDR3 spans 15 residues. The germline CDR1 and CDR2 sequences are SNHLY and FYNNEI. The source of the sample is a study of CD8+CD57+ T cells in acquired aplastic anemia. CD8+CD57+ cell expansion had been shown by flow cytometry in patients chosen for sequencing. The template used for profiling TCR beta VDJ and CDR3 was genomic DNA. TCRdb reprocessed the reads with MiXCR, giving one entry per CDR3 protein. The top ten clones hold 1% to 1.5% of a sample with around 290,000 distinct CDR3 sequences, 56% of them seen once.

Material: sorted CD4+, CD8+, or CD8+CD57+ T cells (not recorded which) from PBMCs. J is TRBJ2-7 and V is TRBV2, with 15 bases that match TRBD2. The receptor was isolated from a human donor with aplastic anemia. The CDR3: CASSEAPGLAGGPDF. The CDR3 DNA sequence: TGTGCCAGCAGTGAAGCCCCCGGACTAGCGGGAGGGCCTGACTTC.